This T cell receptor (beta chain) was observed in a study of shared clonotypes between healthy human individuals. Study-wide findings and caveats: Sampling was confined to blood; repertoires within tissues likely differ. Sharing across four donors was highest in naive CD4 (approximately 5%) and lowest in memory CD8 (roughly 0.4%).

Researchers divided each subset's genomic DNA evenly across several immunoSEQ plates. In the original analysis: Filtering differed since immunoSEQ provided only junctions, with no quality scores. The assay was immunoSEQ multiplex PCR, and TCRdb's table has in-frame clones only and misses some. V and J calls plus clone size are reproduced from that table; the DNA served to infer D and trimming. The repertoire holds approximately 740,000 clones, with around two thirds as singletons. On this clone itself: Its specificity is unknown.

The source is a woman aged 30 to 39 in good health. Sequenced material: memory CD4+ T cells sorted from blood. Noted subset: CD45RA-negative fraction.

The CDR3 is CASGGPLSNSNTEAFF. The CDR3 nucleotides read TGTGCCAGTGGCGGTCCTCTCTCAAACAGCAACACTGAAGCTTTCTTT. This chain connects TRBV28 to TRBJ1-1, with D uncertain. V was clipped by 9 bases and J by 2 bases, with 22 bases between them. This CDR3 is built from 16 residues. Germline V gives CDR1 MDHEN, CDR2 SYDVKM.